This T cell receptor beta chain was observed in a study of CD8+CD57+ T cells in acquired aplastic anemia (dated by TCRdb to the late 2010s). A note on the overall study: A mean of around 3.2 ug of DNA, ranging from about 0.2 to 27.4 ug, was extracted from sorted CD4+ and CD8+ cells. For healthy donor samples, the average read count was around 9.9 million for CD4+ cells and 11 million to 14 million for CD8+ cells. Results and caveats for the whole study, not just this receptor: Around 27 CD8+ CDR3 sequences were shared between patients and controls but appeared highly expressed in patients and within their immunodominant clones. No significant difference in CD8+ Simpson's diversity was found between patients and healthy controls (P=0.060).

V is reduced by 6 bases and J by 7 bases, leaving a spacing of 22 bases between them. From cysteine to phenylalanine, the CDR3 is 15 amino acids long. Only the CDR3 portion is preserved as DNA: 45 bases, with reading frame beginning at the first base. CDR1 and CDR2 (SGDLS, YYNGEE) derive from the germline V gene. The study deep-sequenced TCR repertoires of sorted CD4+ and CD8+ blood T cells from severe aplastic anemia patients and healthy subjects. Ficoll-Paque density gradient centrifugation was used to isolate peripheral blood mononuclear cells. CD4+ and CD8+ T cells were sorted by FACS or magnetic beads before DNA extraction. Genomic DNA served as template for TCR beta VDJ combination and CDR3 sequence profiling. TCR repertoire sequencing was run on an Illumina HiSeq 2000. The paper's processing steps were these. Repertoire assessment relied on Simpson's diversity index, CDR3 size and DJ length profiles, and TRBV/TRBJ rearrangement plots. The immunodominant clone was defined as the most abundant DNA sequence in deep sequencing data. CDR3 amino acid sequences were screened for sharing across subjects and compared with published repertoires and the VDJdb database. TCRdb passed the public sequencing reads through fastp at Q25 and MiXCR, retaining productive beta sequences. Each CDR3 protein gets just one entry, which takes the most common genes and DNA from the rows behind it. The authors' filters were not applied to this entry. The table for this sample lists about 200,000 distinct CDR3 sequences; roughly 33% of them were counted only once. Roughly 1.1% of the sample belongs to the ten largest clones.

The table lists this clonotype with many counts. The antigen this receptor binds is unknown. Base qualities are not recorded, but no much larger clone differs from it by a single base. Sequenced sample: sorted CD4+, CD8+, or CD8+CD57+ T cells (not recorded which) from PBMCs. The TCR sequence derives from a human donor in good health, serving as a control. The rearranged chain carries TRBV9 and TRBJ1-2; a tentative D call is TRBD1 (6 bases match). The sequenced DNA is TGTGCCAGCACCCTAGCGGCAGGGGACTTGCGTGGCTACACCTTC. This encodes CASTLAAGDLRGYTF.